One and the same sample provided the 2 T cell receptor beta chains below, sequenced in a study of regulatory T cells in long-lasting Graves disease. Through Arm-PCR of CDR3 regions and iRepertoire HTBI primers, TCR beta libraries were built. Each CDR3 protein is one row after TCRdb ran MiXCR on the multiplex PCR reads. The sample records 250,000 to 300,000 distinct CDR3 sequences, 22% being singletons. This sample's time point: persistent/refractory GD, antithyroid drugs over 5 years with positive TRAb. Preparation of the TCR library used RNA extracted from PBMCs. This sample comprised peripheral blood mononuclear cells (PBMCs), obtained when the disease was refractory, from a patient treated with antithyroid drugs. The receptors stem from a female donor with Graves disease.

The CDR3 DNA reads TGTGCCAGCAGGCCGGCGGGGGTCGGGGAGCTGTTTTTT. It yields the protein CASRPAGVGELFF. The rearrangement uses TRBV6-2 or TRBV6-3 and TRBJ2-2; 7 bases are shared with TRBD2. CDR1 is MNHEY and CDR2 is SVGEGT in the germline V gene. The CDR3 consists of 13 residues. Trimming removed 6 bases from V and 7 bases from J; junction bases left unmatched: 5.

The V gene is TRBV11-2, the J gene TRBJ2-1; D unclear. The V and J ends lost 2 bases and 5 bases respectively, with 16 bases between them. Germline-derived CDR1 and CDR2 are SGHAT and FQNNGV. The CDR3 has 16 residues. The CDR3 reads CASSLSRSLLHNEQFF. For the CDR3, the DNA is TGTGCCAGCAGCTTATCAAGATCGCTCCTTCACAATGAGCAGTTCTTC. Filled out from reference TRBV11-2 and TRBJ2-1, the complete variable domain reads EAGVAQSPRYKIIEKRQSVAFWCNPISGHATLYWYQQILGQGPKLLIQFQNNGVVDDSQLPKDRFSAERLKGVDSTLKIQPAKLEDSAVYLCASSLSRSLLHNEQFFGPGTRLTVL.